This passage covers 5 T cell receptor beta chains from one sample sequenced in a study of molecular identifiers for immune sequencing clone quantification. MiXCR, run by TCRdb on the PCR reads, gives a single entry per CDR3 protein. The repertoire includes about 640,000 distinct CDR3 sequences, about 20% of them detected once, and roughly 0.85% sits in the top ten. The sample was naive CD8+ T cells from blood, with Jurkat cell RNA spiked in. Sample subset: FACS-sorted CD8+CD4-CCR7+CD45RA+ naive T cells. These receptors were collected from a human donor in good health. Some libraries in this study had Jurkat cell RNA spiked in.

Ten or more counts support this clonotype. The chain uses TRBV11-2 and TRBJ2-1, with 7 bases fitting TRBD2. V lost 5 bases and J lost 6; bases outside the gene matches: 13. The CDR3 is 16 residues long. Germline V gene lookup returns CDR1 SGHAT and CDR2 FQNNGV. The CDR3 DNA reads TGTGCCAGCAGCCCCTTCCTGGCGGGGGAGGGCAATGAGCAGTTCTTC. Protein sequence: CASSPFLAGEGNEQFF.

The J gene is TRBJ1-5, the V gene TRBV24-1; unclear D gene. CDR1 KGHDR and CDR2 SFDVKD come from the germline V gene. This CDR3 has 19 amino acids. V lost 7 bases, J lost 0 bases, and 24 bases lay in between. The CDR3 nucleotides read TGTGCCACCAGAGATACTCAGCAGCCACGGCGTGTTAGCAATCAGCCCCAGCATTTT. Translating gives CATRDTQQPRRVSNQPQHF.

This clonotype appeared many times. This chain connects TRBV28 to TRBJ1-5, with D perhaps TRBD1 (5 bases). Trimming removed 3 bases from V and 2 bases from J, with 8 bases in between. The CDR3 contains 14 residues. CDR1 and CDR2 (germline): MDHEN, SYDVKM. CDR3 DNA: TGTGCCAGCAGTTTCCGGGACGGCAATCAGCCCCAGCATTTT. Its protein product is CASSFRDGNQPQHF.

This clonotype was observed at least ten times. V and J are TRBV3-1 and TRBJ2-3; 7 bases align to TRBD2. The junction had 13 bases not matched to a gene; V was cut back by 3 bases and J by 1 base. Germline assignment: CDR1 LGHDT and CDR2 YNNKEL (reference sequence). The CDR3 has 18 amino acids. CDR3 in DNA: TGTGCCAGCAGCCACACCTGGGTCGCGGGAGTAGGCACAGATACGCAGTATTTT. Translation gives CASSHTWVAGVGTDTQYF.

In the case of this clonotype: This may be a read error, as it is one base from a much larger clone. The CDR3 ends on some other residue instead of the conserved phenylalanine or tryptophan, so this is likely a read error. V and J are TRBV30 and TRBJ1-4; 7 bases agree with TRBD1. Germline CDR1 is GTSNPN and CDR2 is SVGIG (reference sequence). The CDR3 is 14 residues long. V was clipped by 1 base and J by 5 bases; unmatched bases: 4. The CDR3 protein is CAWSEGQLNEKLFV. The CDR3 nucleotides are TGTGCCTGGAGTGAGGGACAGTTAAATGAAAAACTGTTTGTT.